One sample yielded the 30 T cell receptor beta chains listed below, sequenced in a study of T cell repertoires in cytomegalovirus infection. These receptors lack a known antigen. TCRdb reanalysed the reads using MiXCR and keeps one entry per CDR3 protein. Of fewer than 30,000 distinct CDR3 sequences listed, more than 20% are singletons. The specimen was CD8+ T cells from cultured PBMCs, collected from culture after CMV antigen stimulation. The receptors derive from a human donor in good health (CMV status not recorded). Some clones in this sample may be carry-over from other donors' samples.

This chain uses TRBV2 with TRBJ2-7; D perhaps matches TRBD1 (6 bases). Trimming removed 4 bases from V and 1 base from J, with 8 bases in between. CDR1 is SNHLY, CDR2 FYNNEI, per germline. The CDR3 is 13 amino acids. The CDR3 spells CASSVQGSYEQYF. The CDR3 region has the DNA TGTGCCAGCAGTGTACAGGGTTCCTACGAGCAGTACTTC.

The chain carries TRBV4-1 and TRBJ1-1, with unresolved D. V lost 4 bases and J lost 7, with 10 bases in between. The CDR3 consists of 12 residues. Germline lookup yields CDR1 MGHRA and CDR2 YSYEKL. CDR3 protein: CASSLRAGEAFF. The CDR3 bases are TGCGCCAGCAGCCTAAGGGCAGGTGAAGCTTTCTTT.

The chain is built from TRBV11-2 and TRBJ2-7; 7 nucleotides match TRBD1. Germline assignment: CDR1 SGHAT and CDR2 FQNNGV. V was pared by 3 bases and J by 0 bases, with 5 bases of the junction left unmatched. The CDR3 has 15 amino acids. The DNA for the CDR3 is TGTGCCAGCAGCTTCTCCCGGGACAGCTCCTACGAGCAGTACTTC. Translating gives CASSFSRDSSYEQYF.

This clonotype was detected only a few times. This chain joins TRBV6-2 or TRBV6-3 and TRBJ2-7, with D perhaps assigned TRBD1 or TRBD2 (5 bases each). The CDR3 consists of 17 residues. V was clipped by 2 bases and J by 3 bases, with 20 bases between them. CDR1 MNHEY and CDR2 SVGEGT come from the germline V gene. CDR3 sequence reads: CASSYLGRPKPLYEQYF. The CDR3 DNA is TGTGCCAGCAGTTACCTGGGACGCCCGAAACCCCTCTACGAGCAGTACTTC.

CDR3 residues: CASSIDGTGTSYEQYF. For the CDR3, the DNA is TGTGCCAGTAGTATAGACGGGACAGGAACTTCCTACGAGCAGTACTTC. V gene TRBV19 combines with J gene TRBJ2-7, with 8 bases matching TRBD1. This CDR3 region has 16 residues. Per the germline V gene, CDR1 is LNHDA and CDR2 is SQIVND (reference sequence). V shed 0 bases, J shed 1 base, and the junction held 5 bases outside the gene matches.

In this sample, this clonotype turned up many times. The chain joins TRBV7-8 to TRBJ2-6; D may be TRBD1 or TRBD2 (5 bases each). Germline values: CDR1 SGHVS, CDR2 FQNEAQ. CDR3 length: 16 residues. V lost 5 bases, J lost 0 bases, and 11 bases lay in between. The CDR3 DNA reads TGTGCCAGCAGCCAATGGGACGTCTCTGGGGCCAACGTCCTGACTTTC. It translates to CASSQWDVSGANVLTF.

For this clonotype: At one end, the junction sequence differs from germline, possibly due to a read error. CDR3 coding DNA: TGTGTCAGCAGGCCGGGACAAGATGAAAAACTGTTTTTT. Its protein product is CVSRPGQDEKLFF. The gene calls are TRBV6-2 or TRBV6-3 and TRBJ1-4; D is perhaps TRBD1 (6 bases). The CDR3 is made up of 13 amino acids. Germline CDR1 MNHEY, CDR2 SVGEGT.

V gene TRBV5-1 combines with J gene TRBJ2-1; possible D gene TRBD2, 6 bases. Germline values: CDR1 SGHRS, CDR2 YFSETQ. The CDR3 is 14 residues long. V lost 4 bases to trimming and J lost 4 bases, with 12 bases between them. CDR3 region: CASSPSGGYNEQFF. For the CDR3, the DNA is TGCGCCAGCAGCCCCTCCGGGGGATACAATGAGCAGTTCTTC. Full variable domain (outside the CDR3, taken from reference TRBV5-1 and TRBJ2-1): KAGVTQTPRYLIKTRGQQVTLSCSPISGHRSVSWYQQTPGQGLQFLFEYFSETQRNKGNFPGRFSGRQFSNSRSEMNVSTLELGDSALYLCASSPSGGYNEQFFGPGTRLTVL.

The chain's CDR3 is CASSPTGGVKFF. DNA of the CDR3: TGTGCCAGCAGCCCAACGGGGGGCGTGAAGTTTTTT. V and J are TRBV7-6 and TRBJ1-4; D possibly corresponds to TRBD1 (6 bases). The V end was cut by 5 bases, the J end by 16 bases, with 17 bases between. Germline V CDR1 and CDR2: SGHVS, FNYEAQ. This CDR3 spans 12 amino acids.

The chain combines TRBV19 with TRBJ2-5, with 7 bases identical to TRBD2. There are 17 residues in the CDR3. Trimming cost V 1 base and J 4 bases; bases outside gene matches: 12. Germline values: CDR1 LNHDA, CDR2 SQIVND (reference sequence). The CDR3 region is CASSIVGASGDVETQYF. CDR3 in DNA: TGTGCCAGTAGTATAGTAGGTGCTAGCGGAGATGTAGAGACCCAGTACTTC.

The chain couples TRBV5-4 to TRBJ2-1; D is perhaps TRBD2 (6 bases). The CDR3 runs to 15 residues. The V end lost 4 bases, the J end lost 3 bases, and 14 bases lay between the germline ends. CDR1 is SGHNT, CDR2 YYREEE, per germline (reference sequence). The CDR3 loop reads CASSRGSGVYNEQFF. The DNA for the CDR3 is TGTGCCAGCAGCAGGGGATCGGGGGTCTACAATGAGCAGTTCTTC.

In this sample, this clonotype turned up once. The CDR3 protein is CATSSYEQYF. DNA for the CDR3: TGTGCCACTAGTAGCTACGAGCAGTACTTC. The gene calls are TRBV6-6 and TRBJ2-7; D call uncertain. The CDR3 has 10 residues. V was trimmed by 10 bases and J by 3 bases, leaving 7 bases between them. Germline CDR1 MNHNY, CDR2 SVGAGI (reference sequence).

The chain uses TRBV4-1 and TRBJ1-4, with D perhaps TRBD1 (6 bases). Germline CDR1 and CDR2: MGHRA and YSYEKL. The V and J ends lost 4 bases and 0 bases respectively, with 24 bases between them. CDR3 length equals 20 residues. CDR3 loop: CASSPPFRQVTAATNEKLFF. The CDR3 DNA follows: TGCGCCAGCAGCCCACCCTTCAGACAGGTGACAGCAGCAACTAATGAAAAACTGTTTTTT.

The chain couples TRBV15 to TRBJ2-1; 8 nucleotides align to TRBD2. Germline CDR1 LNHNV, CDR2 YYDKDF (reference sequence). This CDR3 has 15 amino acids. Losses at the gene ends were 9 bases for V and 7 bases for J; bases not matched to a gene: 14. The chain's CDR3 is CATSIDGGAANEQFF. The CDR3 coding sequence is TGTGCCACTTCAATAGACGGGGGGGCGGCTAATGAGCAGTTCTTC.

This clonotype was detected many times. This chain joins TRBV7-3 and TRBJ2-3; 8 bases line up with TRBD2. Germline V gene lookup returns CDR1 SGHTA and CDR2 FQGTGA. V shed 2 bases, J shed 1 base, and the junction held 2 bases outside the gene matches. The CDR3 extends over 15 amino acids. CDR3 in DNA: TGTGCCAGCAGCTTATCGGGGGGGCGCACAGATACGCAGTATTTT. As protein: CASSLSGGRTDTQYF.

Ten or more counts support this clonotype. The J gene is TRBJ2-3, the V gene TRBV28; 12 bases match TRBD2. Trimming removed 6 bases from V and 1 base from J; junction bases left unmatched: 8. This CDR3 region has 17 residues. The germline gives CDR1 MDHEN, CDR2 SYDVKM. Written as DNA, the CDR3 is TGTGCCAGCAGGGTGACTAGCGGGGGAACCCGCACAGATACGCAGTATTTT. Translated, it gives CASRVTSGGTRTDTQYF.

The rearrangement uses TRBV19 and TRBJ1-2, with no clear D. CDR1 is LNHDA and CDR2 is SQIVND in the germline V gene (reference sequence). V shed 3 bases and J shed 3 bases, with 8 bases lying between them. The CDR3 length is 13 residues. The CDR3 loop reads CASSINRHYGYTF. As DNA, the CDR3 is TGTGCCAGTAGTATTAATCGCCACTATGGCTACACCTTC. The entire variable domain, with the rest obtained from reference TRBV19 and TRBJ1-2, is as follows: DGGITQSPKYLFRKEGQNVTLSCEQNLNHDAMYWYRQDPGQGLRLIYYSQIVNDFQKGDIAEGYSVSREKKESFPLTVTSAQKNPTAFYLCASSINRHYGYTFGSGTRLTVV.

This clonotype was seen at least ten times. The CDR3: CASRTTGDQETQYF. In DNA, the CDR3 is TGTGCCAGCAGAACGACAGGGGACCAAGAGACCCAGTACTTC. The chain carries TRBV12-3 or TRBV12-4 and TRBJ2-5; TRBD1 matches at 8 bases. This CDR3 has 14 amino acids. V was clipped by 6 bases and J by 0 bases; unmatched bases: 3.

The chain joins TRBV20-1 to TRBJ2-7; TRBD1 is a possible D gene (6 bases). The CDR3 loop spans 15 amino acids. CDR1 is DFQATT, CDR2 SNEGSKA, per germline (reference sequence). V was cut by 3 bases and J by 5 bases, with 20 bases left in between. DNA for the CDR3: TGCAGTGCTAGTATGCAGGGGTCCCCCCCCGACGAGCAGTACTTC. Translating it yields CSASMQGSPPDEQYF.

The chain employs TRBV6-2 or TRBV6-3 and TRBJ2-3; D unresolved. The CDR3 consists of 14 residues. In germline, CDR1 is MNHEY, CDR2 SVGEGT. Trimming shortened V by 2 bases and J by 0 bases, and 6 bases separated the two germline ends. The chain's CDR3 is CASSYTESTDTQYF. CDR3 in DNA: TGTGCCAGCAGTTACACAGAGAGCACAGATACGCAGTATTTT.

At least ten counts were recorded for this clonotype. The chain employs TRBV2 and TRBJ1-5, with 8 positions matching TRBD1. Looked up from germline, CDR1 is SNHLY and CDR2 is FYNNEI. This CDR3 contains 15 residues. V was pared by 6 bases and J by 3 bases, with 7 bases of the junction left unmatched. The CDR3 region has the DNA TGTGCCAGCAGCGAGACAGGGGTGAACAATCAGCCCCAGCATTTT. Translation gives CASSETGVNNQPQHF.

The rearrangement links TRBV5-6 to TRBJ1-2, with D perhaps TRBD1 (5 bases). This CDR3 is 17 amino acids long. V was shortened by 10 bases and J by 7 bases, with 32 bases between the two germline ends. Germline CDR1 and CDR2: SGHDT and YYEEEE. CDR3: CAGSTAGTSRPSGGYTF. For the CDR3, the DNA is TGTGCCGGATCGACCGCCGGGACGTCTCGCCCTTCGGGTGGCTACACCTTC.

The chain links TRBV27 to TRBJ2-1; TRBD1 is a possible D gene (6 bases). Germline V gene sequence: CDR1 MNHEY, CDR2 SMNVEV (reference sequence). This CDR3 contains 13 residues. Between the trimmed V and J ends, which lost 4 bases and 4 bases, there was a span of 8 bases. For the CDR3, the DNA is TGTGCCAGCAGTTGGACAGTTTACAATGAGCAGTTCTTC. Its protein is CASSWTVYNEQFF.

In this sample, this clonotype turned up a few times. The chain recombines TRBV7-6 with TRBJ2-7, with D tentatively TRBD1 or TRBD2 (5 bases each). The length of the CDR3 is 12 residues. CDR1 is SGHVS and CDR2 is FNYEAQ in the germline V gene. The V gene lost 1 base and the J gene lost 6 bases, with 7 bases spanning the gap. The CDR3 loop reads CASSLDGAEQYF. The CDR3 DNA reads as TGTGCCAGCAGCTTAGACGGGGCCGAGCAGTACTTC.

This clonotype was found a few times. The CDR3 protein is CASSSYGTDPYEQYF. The CDR3 nucleotides are TGTGCCAGCAGCTCATACGGGACGGACCCCTACGAGCAGTACTTC. V gene TRBV7-3 combines with J gene TRBJ2-7; D tentatively fits TRBD1 or TRBD2 (5 bases each). Per germline, CDR1 SGHTA and CDR2 FQGTGA. The CDR3 is 15 residues long. The V end lost 4 bases, the J end lost 2 bases, and 15 bases lay between the germline ends.

The table lists this clonotype with many counts. The chain combines TRBV7-2 with TRBJ2-5, with D hard to call. CDR1 and CDR2 from the germline V gene are SGHTA and FQGNSA. With 3 bases removed from V and 5 bases from J, the gap between germline ends came to 10 bases. The CDR3 consists of 13 residues. CDR3 amino acids: CASSFVFGETQYF. The CDR3 coding sequence is TGTGCCAGCAGCTTCGTGTTCGGGGAGACCCAGTACTTC.

The chain joins TRBV10-3 to TRBJ2-5, with 8 nucleotides matching TRBD2. The CDR3 covers 16 residues. Germline V lookup: CDR1 ENHRY, CDR2 SYGVKD. With 9 bases clipped from V and 1 base from J, the junction kept 13 bases outside the gene matches. The CDR3 sequence: CAISAREGGSQETQYF. Written as DNA, the CDR3 is TGTGCCATATCGGCTCGGGAGGGGGGATCCCAAGAGACCCAGTACTTC.

CDR3: CSARDRTGGFGTDTQYF. The CDR3 DNA is TGCAGTGCTAGAGATCGGACAGGAGGGTTCGGCACAGATACGCAGTATTTT. The chain uses TRBV20-1 and TRBJ2-3, with a weak D call TRBD1 (7 bases). The germline V and J ends were trimmed by 0 bases and 1 base, with 17 bases remaining between them. The germline V gene has CDR1 DFQATT and CDR2 SNEGSKA (reference sequence). The CDR3 runs to 17 residues.

This chain links TRBV7-9 with TRBJ2-4; D is possibly TRBD2 (5 bases). CDR3 size: 16 residues. Germline V gene lookup returns CDR1 SEHNR and CDR2 FQNEAQ (reference sequence). V was pared by 1 base and J by 0 bases, with 10 bases between. The CDR3 DNA follows: TGTGCCAGCAGCTTAGGGCTGAGGGTAGCCAAAAACATTCAGTACTTC. Translation gives CASSLGLRVAKNIQYF.

The rearrangement joins TRBV5-4 to TRBJ2-1; D is perhaps TRBD1 (5 bases). In germline, CDR1 is SGHNT, CDR2 YYREEE (reference sequence). The CDR3 totals 12 residues. V was trimmed by 3 bases and J by 8 bases, leaving 9 bases between them. The CDR3 DNA is TGTGCCAGCAGCTCAGGGTTGGATGAGCAGTTCTTC. It yields the protein CASSSGLDEQFF.